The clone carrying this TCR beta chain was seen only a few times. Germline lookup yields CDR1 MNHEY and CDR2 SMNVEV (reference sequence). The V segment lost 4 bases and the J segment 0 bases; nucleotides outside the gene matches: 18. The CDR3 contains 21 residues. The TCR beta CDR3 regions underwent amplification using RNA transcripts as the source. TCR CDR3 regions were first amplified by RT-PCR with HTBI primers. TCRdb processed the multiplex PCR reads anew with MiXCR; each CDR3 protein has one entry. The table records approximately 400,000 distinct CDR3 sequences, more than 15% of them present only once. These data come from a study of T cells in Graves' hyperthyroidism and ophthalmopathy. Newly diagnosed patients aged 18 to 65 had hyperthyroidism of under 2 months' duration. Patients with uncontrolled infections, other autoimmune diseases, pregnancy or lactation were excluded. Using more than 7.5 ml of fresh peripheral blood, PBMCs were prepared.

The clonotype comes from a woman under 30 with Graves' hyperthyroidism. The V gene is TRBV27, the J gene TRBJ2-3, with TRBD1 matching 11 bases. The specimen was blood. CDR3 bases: TGTGCCAGCAGTTCTGCCGTCCGGGACAGGGGGTATGTCATGAGCACAGATACGCAGTATTTT. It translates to CASSSAVRDRGYVMSTDTQYF.